What follows describes a single T cell receptor (beta chain). This sample is drawn from a study of blood T cell repertoires in COVID-19. Across the study: The cDNA or gDNA used as material had been derived from T cells, B-cell-depleted T cells, or PBMCs.

Source study methods: Estimated nucleated cell counts came from reference gene primer amplification. Some clones are missing from TCRdb's copy, which holds only in-frame ones; the method was immunoSEQ multiplex PCR. Clone size and V and J calls were adopted from that table, with D and trimming inferred from the DNA. The sample shows approximately 220,000 clones, under 90% of them seen only once. CDR3 length equals 12 residues. The V end was cut by 4 bases, the J end by 7 bases, with 9 bases between. The germline CDR1 and CDR2 sequences are SGHNT and YYREEE (reference sequence). This sequence originates from a woman in her 40s who had been exposed to COVID-19. What was sequenced was PBMCs or T cells enriched from blood (not recorded which). The rearrangement uses TRBV5-4 and TRBJ2-1; no clear D gene. The CDR3, as DNA: TGTGCCAGCAGCAGCCAAGCGAATGAGCAGTTCTTC. Protein: CASSSQANEQFF.